The clone carrying this T cell receptor beta chain is medium-sized (0.01 to 0.1%) within its sample. This sample stems from a study of long-term antiretroviral therapy in people with HIV. Germline CDR1 and CDR2: KGHSH and LQKENI. This CDR3 has 16 residues. V gave up 3 bases and J gave up 4 bases; unmatched junction bases: 11. Assay version v3.0 of immunoSEQ was used, and it was run at survey level. The method was immunoSEQ multiplex PCR; TCRdb's version includes in-frame clones alone and lacks a portion of them. Here the sample spans 30,000 to 40,000 clones, approximately 90% being singletons. The receptor was isolated from a man younger than 35 with HIV. Sequenced material: unsorted PBMCs, taken 1.1 years after starting antiretroviral therapy. The chain has TRBV18 and TRBJ2-7, with 8 bases fitting TRBD1. The CDR3 bases are TGTGCCAGCTCACCTACACGGACAGGGTTTATGTACGAGCAGTACTTC. Translating it yields CASSPTRTGFMYEQYF. Drawing the rest from reference TRBV18 and TRBJ2-7, the complete variable domain is NAGVMQNPRHLVRRRGQEARLRCSPMKGHSHVYWYRQLPEEGLKFMVYLQKENIIDESGMPKERFSAEFPKEGPSILRIQQVVRGDSAAYFCASSPTRTGFMYEQYFGPGTRLTVT.